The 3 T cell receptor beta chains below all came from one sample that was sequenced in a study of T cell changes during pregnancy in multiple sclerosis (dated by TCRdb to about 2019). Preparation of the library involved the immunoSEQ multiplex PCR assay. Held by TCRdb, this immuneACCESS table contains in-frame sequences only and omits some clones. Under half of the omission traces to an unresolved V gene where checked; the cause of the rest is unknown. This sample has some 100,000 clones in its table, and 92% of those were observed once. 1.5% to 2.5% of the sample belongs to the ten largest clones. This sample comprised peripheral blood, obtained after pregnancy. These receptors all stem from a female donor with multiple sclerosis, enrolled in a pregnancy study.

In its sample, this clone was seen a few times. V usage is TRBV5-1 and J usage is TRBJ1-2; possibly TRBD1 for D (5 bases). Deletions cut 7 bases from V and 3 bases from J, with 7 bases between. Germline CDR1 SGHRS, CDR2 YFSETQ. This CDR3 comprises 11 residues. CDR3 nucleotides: TGCGCCAGCTGGGGCGACTATGGCTACACCTTC. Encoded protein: CASWGDYGYTF.

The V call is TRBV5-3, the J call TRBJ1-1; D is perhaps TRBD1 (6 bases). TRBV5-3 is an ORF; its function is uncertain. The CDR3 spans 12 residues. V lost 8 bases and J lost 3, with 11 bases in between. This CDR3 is CARGAPDTEAFF. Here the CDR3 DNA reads TGTGCCAGGGGGGCCCCCGACACTGAAGCTTTCTTT.

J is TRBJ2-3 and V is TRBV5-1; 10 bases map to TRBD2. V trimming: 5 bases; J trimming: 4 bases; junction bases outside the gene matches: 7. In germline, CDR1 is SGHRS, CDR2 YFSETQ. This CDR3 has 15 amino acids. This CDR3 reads CASRSLAGVSDTQYF. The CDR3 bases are TGCGCCAGCAGGTCCCTAGCGGGAGTTTCAGATACGCAGTATTTT.